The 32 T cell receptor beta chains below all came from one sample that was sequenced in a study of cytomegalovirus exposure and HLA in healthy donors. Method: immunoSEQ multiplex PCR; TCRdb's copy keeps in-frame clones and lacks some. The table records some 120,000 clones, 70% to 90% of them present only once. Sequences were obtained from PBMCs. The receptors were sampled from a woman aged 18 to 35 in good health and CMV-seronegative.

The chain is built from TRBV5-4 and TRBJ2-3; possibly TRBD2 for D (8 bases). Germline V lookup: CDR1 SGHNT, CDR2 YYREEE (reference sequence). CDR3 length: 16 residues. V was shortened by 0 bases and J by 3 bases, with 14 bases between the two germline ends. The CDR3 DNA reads TGTGCCAGCAGCTTGGCCGGGGGGGACAGAACAGATACGCAGTATTTT. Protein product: CASSLAGGDRTDTQYF.

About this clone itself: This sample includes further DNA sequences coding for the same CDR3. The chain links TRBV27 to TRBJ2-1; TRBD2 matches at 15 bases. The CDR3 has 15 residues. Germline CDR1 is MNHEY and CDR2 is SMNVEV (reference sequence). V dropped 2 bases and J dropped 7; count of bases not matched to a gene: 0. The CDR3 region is CASSLGTSGRNEQFF. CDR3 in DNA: TGTGCCAGCAGTTTAGGGACTAGCGGGAGGAATGAGCAGTTCTTC.

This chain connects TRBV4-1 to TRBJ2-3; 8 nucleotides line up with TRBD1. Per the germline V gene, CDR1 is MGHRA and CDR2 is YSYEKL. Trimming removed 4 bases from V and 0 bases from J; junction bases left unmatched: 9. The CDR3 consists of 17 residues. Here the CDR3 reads CASSLVRTGTSTDTQYF. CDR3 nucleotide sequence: TGCGCCAGCAGCCTGGTCCGGACAGGGACGAGCACAGATACGCAGTATTTT.

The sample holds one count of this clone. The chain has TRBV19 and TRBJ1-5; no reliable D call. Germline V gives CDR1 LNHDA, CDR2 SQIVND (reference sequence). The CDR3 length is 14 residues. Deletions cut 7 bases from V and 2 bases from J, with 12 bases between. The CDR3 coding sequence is TGTGCCAGTACCGCCAACGGGGGCAATCAGCCCCAGCATTTT. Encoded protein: CASTANGGNQPQHF. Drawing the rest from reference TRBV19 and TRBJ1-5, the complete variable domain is DGGITQSPKYLFRKEGQNVTLSCEQNLNHDAMYWYRQDPGQGLRLIYYSQIVNDFQKGDIAEGYSVSREKKESFPLTVTSAQKNPTAFYLCASTANGGNQPQHFGDGTRLSIL.

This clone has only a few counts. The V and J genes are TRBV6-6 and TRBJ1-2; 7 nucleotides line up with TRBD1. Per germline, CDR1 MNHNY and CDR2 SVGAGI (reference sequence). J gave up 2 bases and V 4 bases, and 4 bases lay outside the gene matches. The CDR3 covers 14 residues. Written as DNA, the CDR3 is TGTGCCAGCAGTTCGTTGACAGGGAACTATGGCTACACCTTC. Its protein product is CASSSLTGNYGYTF.

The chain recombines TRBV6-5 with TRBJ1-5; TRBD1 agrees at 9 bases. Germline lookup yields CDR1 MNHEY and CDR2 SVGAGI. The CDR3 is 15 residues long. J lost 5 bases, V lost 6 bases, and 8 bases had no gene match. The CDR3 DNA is TGTGCCAGCAGCGCAGCAGGGACAGGGCATCAGCCCCAGCATTTT. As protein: CASSAAGTGHQPQHF.

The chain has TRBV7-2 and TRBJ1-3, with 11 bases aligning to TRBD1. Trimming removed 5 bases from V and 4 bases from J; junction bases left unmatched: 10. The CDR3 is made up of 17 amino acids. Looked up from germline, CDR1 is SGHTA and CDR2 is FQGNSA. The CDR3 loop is CASSVTGTGGNGNTIYF. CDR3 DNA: TGTGCCAGCAGCGTGACCGGGACAGGGGGGAACGGAAACACCATATATTTT.

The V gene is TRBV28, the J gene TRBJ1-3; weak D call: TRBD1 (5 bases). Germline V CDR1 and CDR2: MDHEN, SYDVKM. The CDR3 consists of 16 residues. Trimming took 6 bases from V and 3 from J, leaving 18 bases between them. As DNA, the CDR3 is TGTGCCAGCAGGAATGGGGGACTGGCGGATGGAAACACCATATATTTT. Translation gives CASRNGGLADGNTIYF. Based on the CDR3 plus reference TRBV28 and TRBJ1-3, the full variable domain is DVKVTQSSRYLVKRTGEKVFLECVQDMDHENMFWYRQDPGLGLRLIYFSYDVKMKEKGDIPEGYSVSREKKERFSLILESASTNQTSMYLCASRNGGLADGNTIYFGEGSWLTVV.

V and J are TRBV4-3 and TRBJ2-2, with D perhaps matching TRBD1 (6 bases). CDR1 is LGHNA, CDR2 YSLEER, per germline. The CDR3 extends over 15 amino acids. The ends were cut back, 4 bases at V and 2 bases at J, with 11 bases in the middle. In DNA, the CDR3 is TGCGCCAGCAGCCGTGACAGGATAAACACCGGGGAGCTGTTTTTT. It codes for CASSRDRINTGELFF.

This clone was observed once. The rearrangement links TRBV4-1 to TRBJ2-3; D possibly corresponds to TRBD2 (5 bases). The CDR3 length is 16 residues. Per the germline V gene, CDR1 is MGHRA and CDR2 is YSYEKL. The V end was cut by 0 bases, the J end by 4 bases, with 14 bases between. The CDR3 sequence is CASSQDRASPPDTQYF. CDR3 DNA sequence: TGCGCCAGCAGCCAAGATCGGGCTAGCCCCCCAGATACGCAGTATTTT.

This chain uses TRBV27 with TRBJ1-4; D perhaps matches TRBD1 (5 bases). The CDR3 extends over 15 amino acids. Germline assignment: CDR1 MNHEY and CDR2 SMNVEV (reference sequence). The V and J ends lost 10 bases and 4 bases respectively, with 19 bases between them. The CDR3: CATAAMGRVNEKLFF. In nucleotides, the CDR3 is TGTGCCACCGCAGCAATGGGCAGGGTTAATGAAAAACTGTTTTTT.

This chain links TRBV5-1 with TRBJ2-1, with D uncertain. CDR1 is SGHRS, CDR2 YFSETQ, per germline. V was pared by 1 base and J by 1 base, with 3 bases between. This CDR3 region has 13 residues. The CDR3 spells CASSLSSYNEQFF. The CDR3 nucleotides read TGCGCCAGCAGCTTGTCTTCCTACAATGAGCAGTTCTTC.

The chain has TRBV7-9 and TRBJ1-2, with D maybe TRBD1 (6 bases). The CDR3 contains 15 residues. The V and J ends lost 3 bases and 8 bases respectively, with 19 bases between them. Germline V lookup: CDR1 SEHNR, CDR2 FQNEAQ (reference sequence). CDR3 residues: CASSFPDLGARGYTF. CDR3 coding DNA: TGTGCCAGCAGCTTCCCCGACTTGGGGGCGCGGGGCTACACCTTC.

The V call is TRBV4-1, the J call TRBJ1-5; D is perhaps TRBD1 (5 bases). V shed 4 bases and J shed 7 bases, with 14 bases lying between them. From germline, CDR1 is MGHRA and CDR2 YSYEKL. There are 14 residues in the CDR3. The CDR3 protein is CASSPGGEYQPQHF. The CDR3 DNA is TGCGCCAGCAGCCCGGGGGGAGAGTACCAGCCCCAGCATTTT.

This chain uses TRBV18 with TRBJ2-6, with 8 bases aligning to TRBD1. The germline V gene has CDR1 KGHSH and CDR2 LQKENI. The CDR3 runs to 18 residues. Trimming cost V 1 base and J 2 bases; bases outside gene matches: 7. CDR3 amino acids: CASSPRSQGAPGANVLTF. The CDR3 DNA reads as TGTGCCAGCTCACCACGATCCCAGGGGGCGCCTGGGGCCAACGTCCTGACTTTC. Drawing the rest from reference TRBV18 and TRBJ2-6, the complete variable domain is NAGVMQNPRHLVRRRGQEARLRCSPMKGHSHVYWYRQLPEEGLKFMVYLQKENIIDESGMPKERFSAEFPKEGPSILRIQQVVRGDSAAYFCASSPRSQGAPGANVLTFGAGSRLTVL.

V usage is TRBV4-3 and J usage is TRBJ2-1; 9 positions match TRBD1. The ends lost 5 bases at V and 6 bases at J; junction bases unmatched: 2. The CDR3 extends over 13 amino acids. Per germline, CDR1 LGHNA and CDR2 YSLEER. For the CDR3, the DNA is TGCGCCAGCAGCTCGGACAGGGGCAATGAGCAGTTCTTC. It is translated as CASSSDRGNEQFF.

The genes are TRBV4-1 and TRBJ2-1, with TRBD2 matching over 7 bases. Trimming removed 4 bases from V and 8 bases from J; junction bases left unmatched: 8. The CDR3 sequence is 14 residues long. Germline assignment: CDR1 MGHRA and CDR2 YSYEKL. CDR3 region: CASSLRSGADEQFF. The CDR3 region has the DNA TGCGCCAGCAGCCTAAGGAGCGGGGCAGATGAGCAGTTCTTC.

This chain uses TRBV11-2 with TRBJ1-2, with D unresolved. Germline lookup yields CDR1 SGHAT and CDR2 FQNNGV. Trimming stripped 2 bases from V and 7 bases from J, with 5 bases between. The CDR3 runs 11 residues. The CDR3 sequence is CASSLRGGYTF. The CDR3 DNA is TGTGCCAGCAGCTTACGGGGTGGCTACACCTTC.

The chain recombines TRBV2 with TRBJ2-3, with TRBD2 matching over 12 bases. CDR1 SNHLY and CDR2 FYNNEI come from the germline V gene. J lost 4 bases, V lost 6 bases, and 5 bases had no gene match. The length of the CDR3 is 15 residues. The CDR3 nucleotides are TGTGCCAGCAGCTCTAGCGGGGGGGCGGCAGATACGCAGTATTTT. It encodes CASSSSGGAADTQYF.

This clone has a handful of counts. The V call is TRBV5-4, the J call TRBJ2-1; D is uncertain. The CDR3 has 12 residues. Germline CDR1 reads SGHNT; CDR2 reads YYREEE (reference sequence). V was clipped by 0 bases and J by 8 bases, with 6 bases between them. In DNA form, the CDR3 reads TGTGCCAGCAGCTTGGTCCGGGATGAGCAGTTCTTC. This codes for CASSLVRDEQFF. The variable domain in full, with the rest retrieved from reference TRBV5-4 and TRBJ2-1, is ETGVTQSPTHLIKTRGQQVTLRCSSQSGHNTVSWYQQALGQGPQFIFQYYREEENGRGNFPPRFSGLQFPNYSSELNVNALELDDSALYLCASSLVRDEQFFGPGTRLTVL.

CDR3 sequence: CASSLERTGELFF. The CDR3 nucleotides read TGTGCCAGCAGCTTAGAGCGGACCGGGGAGCTGTTTTTT. The chain joins TRBV5-4 to TRBJ2-2; D may be TRBD2 (5 bases). Trimming left V 2 bases short and J 5 bases short, with 7 bases between. This CDR3 has 13 residues. CDR1 and CDR2 (germline): SGHNT, YYREEE (reference sequence). The full variable domain, with the rest looked up from reference TRBV5-4 and TRBJ2-2, is ETGVTQSPTHLIKTRGQQVTLRCSSQSGHNTVSWYQQALGQGPQFIFQYYREEENGRGNFPPRFSGLQFPNYSSELNVNALELDDSALYLCASSLERTGELFFGEGSRLTVL.

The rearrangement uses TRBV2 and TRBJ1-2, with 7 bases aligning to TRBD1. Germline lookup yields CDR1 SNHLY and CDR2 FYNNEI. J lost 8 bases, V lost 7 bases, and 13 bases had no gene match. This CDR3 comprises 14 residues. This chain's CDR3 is CASIGTDTKRGYTF. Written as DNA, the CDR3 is TGTGCCAGCATTGGGACAGACACCAAACGGGGCTACACCTTC.

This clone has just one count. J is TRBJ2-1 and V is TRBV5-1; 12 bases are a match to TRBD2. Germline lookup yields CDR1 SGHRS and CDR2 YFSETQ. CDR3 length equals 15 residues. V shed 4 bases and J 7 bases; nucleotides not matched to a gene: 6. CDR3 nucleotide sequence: TGCGCCAGCAGCATGGATACTAGCGGGAGGAATGAGCAGTTCTTC. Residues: CASSMDTSGRNEQFF.

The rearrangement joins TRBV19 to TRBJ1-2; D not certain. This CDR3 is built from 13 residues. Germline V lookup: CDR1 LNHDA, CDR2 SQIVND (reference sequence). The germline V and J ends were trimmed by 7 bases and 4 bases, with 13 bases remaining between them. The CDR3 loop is CASTPPGTYGYTF. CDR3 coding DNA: TGTGCCAGTACACCCCCGGGTACCTATGGCTACACCTTC.

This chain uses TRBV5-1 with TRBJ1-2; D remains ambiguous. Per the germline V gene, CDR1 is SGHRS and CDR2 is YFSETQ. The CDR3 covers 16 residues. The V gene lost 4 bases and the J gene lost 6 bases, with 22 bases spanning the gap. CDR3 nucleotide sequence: TGCGCCAGCAGCCCGGCCCCAACAGCTCGGGAAAATGGCTACACCTTC. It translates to CASSPAPTARENGYTF.

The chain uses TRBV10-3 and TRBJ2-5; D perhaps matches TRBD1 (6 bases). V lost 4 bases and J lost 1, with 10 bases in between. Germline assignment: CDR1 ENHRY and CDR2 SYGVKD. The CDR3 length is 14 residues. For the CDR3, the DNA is TGTGCCATCAGTGGCGGACAGACCCAAGAGACCCAGTACTTC. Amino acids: CAISGGQTQETQYF.

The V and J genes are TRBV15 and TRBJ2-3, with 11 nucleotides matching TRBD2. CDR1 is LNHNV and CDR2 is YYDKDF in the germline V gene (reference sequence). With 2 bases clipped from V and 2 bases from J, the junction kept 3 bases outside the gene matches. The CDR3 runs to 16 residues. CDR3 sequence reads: CATSRRLAGPTDTQYF. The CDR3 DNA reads TGTGCCACCAGCAGAAGACTAGCGGGGCCCACAGATACGCAGTATTTT.

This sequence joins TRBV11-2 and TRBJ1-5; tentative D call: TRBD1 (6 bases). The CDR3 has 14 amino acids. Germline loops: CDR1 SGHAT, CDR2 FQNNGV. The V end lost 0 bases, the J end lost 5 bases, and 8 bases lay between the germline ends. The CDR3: CASSLEGADQPQHF. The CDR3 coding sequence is TGTGCCAGCAGCTTAGAGGGGGCTGATCAGCCCCAGCATTTT.

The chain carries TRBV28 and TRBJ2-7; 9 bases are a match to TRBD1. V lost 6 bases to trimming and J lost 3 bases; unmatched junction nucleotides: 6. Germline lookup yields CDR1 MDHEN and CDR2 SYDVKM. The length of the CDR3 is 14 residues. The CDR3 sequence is CASRRDRVLYEQYF. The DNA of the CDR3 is TGTGCCAGCAGAAGGGACAGGGTCCTCTACGAGCAGTACTTC.

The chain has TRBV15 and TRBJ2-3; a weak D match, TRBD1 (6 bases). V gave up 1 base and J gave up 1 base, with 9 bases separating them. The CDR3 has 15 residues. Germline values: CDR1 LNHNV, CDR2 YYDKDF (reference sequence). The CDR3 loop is CATSRGEGGTDTQYF. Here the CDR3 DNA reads TGTGCCACCAGCAGAGGTGAGGGGGGCACAGATACGCAGTATTTT.

CDR3 coding DNA: TGTGCCAGTAGTATAAAGTCCTCGGGGGACCCCTACGAGCAGTACTTC. The encoded protein is CASSIKSSGDPYEQYF. The chain employs TRBV19 and TRBJ2-7; weak D call: TRBD2 (6 bases). CDR3 length: 16 residues. Germline V CDR1 and CDR2: LNHDA, SQIVND (reference sequence). With 2 bases removed from V and 2 bases from J, the gap between germline ends came to 16 bases.

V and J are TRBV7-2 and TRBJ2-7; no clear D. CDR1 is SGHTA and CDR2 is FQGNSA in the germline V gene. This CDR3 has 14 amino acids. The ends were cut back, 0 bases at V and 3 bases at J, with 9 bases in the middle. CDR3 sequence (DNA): TGTGCCAGCAGCTTAGCTATCTCCGGCTACGAGCAGTACTTC. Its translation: CASSLAISGYEQYF.